This T cell receptor beta chain derives from a study of technical replicates of blood from a handful of donors. V shed 5 bases and J 1 base; nucleotides not matched to a gene: 0. This CDR3 region has 14 residues. Germline CDR1 MRHNA, CDR2 SNTAGT. The protocol was immunoSEQ multiplex PCR, while the TCRdb copy is restricted to in-frame clones and leaves out a portion. The sample consists of approximately 79,000 clones, 80% to 95% of them appearing once. The sequence was obtained from a human donor in good health. V is TRBV6-4 and J is TRBJ2-3; 10 nucleotides match TRBD2. The sample consisted of T cells isolated from PBMCs. The CDR3 reads CASSLAGGTDTQYF. The CDR3 DNA follows: TGTGCCAGCAGTCTAGCGGGAGGCACAGATACGCAGTATTTT.